This T cell receptor (beta chain) was identified in a study of post-analysis software for immune sequencing data. Germline values: CDR1 ENHRY, CDR2 SYGVKD. CDR3 length: 16 residues. Trimming pared 0 bases from V and 2 bases from J, leaving 14 bases between. Unique molecular identifiers tagged the TCR beta cDNA libraries. MiXCR, applied by TCRdb to the PCR reads, yields one record per CDR3 protein. The sample has 550,000 to 700,000 distinct CDR3 sequences; 44% are singletons. General observations from the study: In patients, TRBV5-6, TRBV5-1 and TRBV20-1 belonged to five TRBV segments found more frequently than in controls.

On this clonotype itself: Antigen specificity is unknown.

This chain connects TRBV10-3 to TRBJ2-7, with D possibly being TRBD1 or TRBD2 (5 bases each). The TCR comes from a girl aged 10 to 17 with multiple sclerosis. Material for sequencing was blood. The CDR3 DNA is TGTGCCATCAGTGAGTCCGGAGGACGGGACCCCTACGAGCAGTACTTC. Translating it yields CAISESGGRDPYEQYF.